Listed below are T cell receptor beta chains from one sample, sequenced in a study of blood T cell repertoires in COVID-19. Libraries were prepared by immunoSEQ multiplex PCR; TCRdb keeps only in-frame clonotypes and omits some of them. This sample yields a few hundred thousand clones, of which approximately 80% are seen a single time; 6.5% to 9% belongs to the top ten. The material sequenced was PBMCs or T cells enriched from blood (not recorded which). All receptors derive from a woman in her thirties or forties with acute COVID-19. CDR3s include the opening cysteine and the closing phenylalanine or tryptophan. The D gene is left open where the match is weak. Not all rows give a size; the values are once, few, many and, for expanded clones, a class.

>NA|TRBJ2-7|TRBV28|NA
CASSLADRDFVYEQYF
TGTGCCAGCAGTTTAGCCGACAGGGACTTCGTCTACGAGCAGTACTTC
>NA|TRBJ2-2|TRBV29-1|NA
CSVEGGAQIGTGELFF
TGCAGCGTTGAGGGGGGGGCCCAGATCGGCACCGGGGAGCTGTTTTTT
>NA|TRBJ2-3|TRBV14|NA
CASSQTDYRDTQYF
TGTGCCAGCAGCCAAACAGACTACCGGGATACGCAGTATTTT
>once|TRBJ2-7|TRBV7-2|TRBD2
CASSLRAAGGQRGNEQYF
TGTGCCAGCAGCCTCCGGGCAGCGGGAGGGCAGCGTGGAAACGAGCAGTACTTC
>NA|TRBJ2-7|TRBV19|NA
CASSIITRGEQYF
TGTGCCAGTAGTATCATAACCCGGGGCGAGCAGTACTTC
>NA|TRBJ1-4|TRBV5-6|TRBD1
CASSAPGQGQEKLFF
TGTGCCAGCAGCGCCCCGGGACAGGGTCAAGAAAAACTGTTTTTT
>NA|TRBJ2-1|TRBV3-1/TRBV3-2|TRBD2
CASSAQLAGGANEQFF
TGTGCCAGCAGCGCCCAACTAGCGGGGGGGGCCAATGAGCAGTTCTTC
>NA|TRBJ1-5|TRBV19|NA
CASSEGSNQPQHF
TGTGCCAGTAGTGAGGGAAGCAATCAGCCCCAGCATTTT
>NA|TRBJ2-7|TRBV7-7|TRBD2
CASSLGLANEQYF
TGTGCTAGCAGCTTGGGACTAGCTAACGAGCAGTACTTC
>NA|TRBJ1-1|TRBV7-3|NA
CASSLIGGGTEAFF
TGTGCCAGCAGCTTAATAGGGGGTGGCACTGAAGCTTTCTTT
>NA|TRBJ1-2|TRBV28|NA
CASSLGVIYGYTF
TGTGCCAGCAGTTTAGGAGTGATCTATGGCTACACCTTC
>few|TRBJ2-5|TRBV5-1|NA
CASSLGEREQETQYF
TGCGCCAGCAGCTTGGGCGAGAGGGAGCAAGAGACCCAGTACTTC
>NA|TRBJ2-7|TRBV10-1|TRBD2
CASSSRLAGEQYF
TGCGCCAGCAGTTCCCGACTAGCGGGCGAGCAGTACTTC
>NA|TRBJ1-2|TRBV4-1|NA
CASRHNVGGPPGDGYTF
TGCGCCAGCAGACATAACGTGGGGGGACCTCCAGGAGATGGCTACACCTTC
>NA|TRBJ1-6|TRBV30|NA
CAWSEGGNSPLHF
TGTGCCTGGAGTGAGGGGGGGAACTCACCCCTCCACTTT
>few|TRBJ2-1|TRBV19|NA
CASRRGGSSYNEQFF
TGTGCCAGTAGGCGGGGTGGGAGCTCCTACAATGAGCAGTTCTTC
>NA|TRBJ1-2|TRBV2|NA
CASNNNGAGYTF
TGTGCCAGCAATAACAATGGGGCCGGCTACACCTTC
>once|TRBJ1-1|TRBV10-3|NA
CAIRRDSGNTEAFF
TGTGCCATCAGGAGGGATAGCGGGAACACTGAAGCTTTCTTT
>NA|TRBJ2-7|TRBV15|TRBD2
CATSRGLAGGSYEQYF
TGTGCCACCAGCAGGGGGCTAGCGGGGGGATCGTACGAGCAGTACTTC
>NA|TRBJ2-5|TRBV5-1|NA
CASSLGGRSSQYF
TGCGCCAGCAGCTTAGGAGGGAGGTCGTCCCAGTACTTC
>NA|TRBJ2-5|TRBV3-1/TRBV3-2|NA
CASSQDRPGFETQYF
TGTGCCAGCAGCCAAGATCGTCCGGGGTTCGAGACCCAGTACTTC
>NA|TRBJ2-5|TRBV5-1|TRBD2
CASSLARGGGETQYF
TGCGCCAGCAGCTTGGCCCGGGGGGGAGGAGAGACCCAGTACTTC
>NA|TRBJ2-1|TRBV7-9|NA
CASSQDRLDPYNEQFF
TGTGCCAGCAGTCAAGACCGACTAGACCCCTACAATGAGCAGTTCTTC
>NA|TRBJ1-3|TRBV5-6|NA
CASSPDSSGNTIYF
TGTGCCAGCAGCCCGGACAGCTCTGGAAACACCATATATTTT
>NA|TRBJ2-3|TRBV5-5|TRBD2
CASSLVGSGGYSTDTQYF
TGTGCCAGCAGCTTGGTGGGTAGCGGGGGGTACAGCACAGATACGCAGTATTTT
>once|TRBJ1-5|TRBV7-2|NA
CASSSKSGDQPQHF
TGTGCCAGCAGCTCTAAAAGCGGGGATCAGCCCCAGCATTTT
>NA|TRBJ2-1|TRBV7-9|TRBD2
CATEGSGILNEQFF
TGTGCCACCGAAGGTAGCGGGATCTTGAATGAGCAGTTCTTC
>NA|TRBJ1-4|TRBV24-1|NA
CATSDSQGRKLFF
TGTGCCACCAGTGATTCCCAGGGAAGGAAACTGTTTTTT
>NA|TRBJ1-5|TRBV2|NA
CASTERGQPQHF
TGTGCCAGCACCGAACGGGGTCAGCCCCAGCATTTT
>once|TRBJ1-4|TRBV5-6|TRBD1
CASSPKRQGENEKLFF
TGTGCCAGCAGCCCCAAGCGACAGGGGGAAAATGAAAAACTGTTTTTT
>once|TRBJ2-3|TRBV27|NA
CASSFGQAWRYTQYF
TGTGCCAGCAGTTTTGGGCAGGCGTGGCGTTATACGCAGTATTTT
>NA|TRBJ1-3|TRBV5-1|NA
CASSLVATSGNTIYF
TGCGCCAGCAGCTTGGTGGCAACCTCTGGAAACACCATATATTTT
>few|TRBJ1-5|TRBV9|NA
CASSVDGQTSQPQHF
TGTGCCAGCAGCGTAGATGGGCAGACCAGTCAGCCCCAGCATTTT
>few|TRBJ2-2|TRBV7-9|NA
CASNVVGSDPGELFF
TGTGCCAGCAACGTGGTAGGGAGTGATCCCGGGGAGCTGTTTTTT
>NA|TRBJ2-5|TRBV27|TRBD1
CASSSLDRVGVRETQYF
TGTGCCAGCAGTTCCCTGGACAGGGTGGGGGTAAGAGAGACCCAGTACTTC
>few|TRBJ1-6|TRBV27|NA
CASKIPGVYNSPLHF
TGTGCCAGCAAAATTCCAGGGGTTTATAATTCACCCCTCCACTTT
>NA|TRBJ2-7|TRBV29-1|TRBD1
CSVETGAHEQYF
TGCAGCGTTGAAACAGGGGCCCACGAGCAGTACTTC
>NA|TRBJ1-2|TRBV6-1|TRBD1
CASSELGQGAGGYTF
TGTGCCAGCAGTGAATTAGGACAGGGGGCCGGCGGCTACACCTTC
>few|TRBJ2-7|TRBV10-3|TRBD1
CAISVGTGGFDEQYF
TGTGCCATCAGTGTAGGGACAGGGGGCTTCGACGAGCAGTACTTC
>once|TRBJ2-7|TRBV7-2|TRBD1
CASSLGQGVPYEQYF
TGTGCCAGCAGCTTGGGGCAGGGGGTACCCTACGAGCAGTACTTC
>NA|TRBJ1-2|TRBV2|TRBD1
CASSGQGANYGYTF
TGTGCCAGCAGTGGCCAGGGGGCGAACTATGGCTACACCTTC
>NA|TRBJ2-1|TRBV19|TRBD1
CASSVGTAYNEQFF
TGTGCCAGTAGTGTAGGGACAGCCTACAATGAGCAGTTCTTC
>NA|TRBJ2-7|TRBV18|TRBD2
CASSPLAGGTSGNYEQYF
TGTGCCAGCTCACCTTTGGCTGGGGGGACTAGCGGGAACTACGAGCAGTACTTC
>NA|TRBJ2-7|TRBV6-5|NA
CAVRQGNEQYF
TGTGCGGTCAGGCAGGGTAACGAGCAGTACTTC
>NA|TRBJ2-2|TRBV5-1|TRBD2
CASSFGLAGGPGTGELFF
TGCGCCAGCAGCTTCGGGCTAGCGGGGGGGCCGGGCACCGGGGAGCTGTTTTTT
>NA|TRBJ1-1|TRBV28|TRBD1
CASSLGQAAAFF
TGTGCCAGCAGTTTAGGACAGGCTGCAGCTTTCTTT
>NA|TRBJ2-7|TRBV7-8|NA
CASSPYGGSYEQYF
TGTGCCAGCAGCCCCTATGGAGGCTCCTACGAGCAGTACTTC
>NA|TRBJ2-4|TRBV28|TRBD1
CASSRPGQGMNIQYF
TGTGCCAGCAGTCGCCCGGGACAGGGGATGAACATTCAGTACTTC
>NA|TRBJ1-3|TRBV28|TRBD1
CASSLHRQGDSGNTIYF
TGTGCCAGCAGTTTACACCGACAGGGCGACTCTGGAAACACCATATATTTT
>NA|TRBJ2-1|TRBV5-1|TRBD1
CASSLVRTGNEQFF
TGCGCCAGCAGCTTGGTGAGGACAGGGAATGAGCAGTTCTTC
>many|TRBJ1-1|TRBV28|NA
CASSWQGQNTEAFF
TGTGCCAGCAGTTGGCAGGGACAGAACACTGAAGCTTTCTTT
>NA|TRBJ2-2|TRBV12-3/TRBV12-4|NA
CASTRGFTGELFF
TGTGCCAGCACCCGGGGATTCACCGGGGAGCTGTTTTTT
>NA|TRBJ2-7|TRBV18|NA
CASSPEREQYF
TGTGCCAGCTCACCGGAGCGGGAGCAGTACTTC
>NA|TRBJ1-1|TRBV4-1|TRBD1
CASSQADRGTEAFF
TGCGCCAGCAGCCAAGCGGACAGGGGTACTGAAGCTTTCTTT
>few|TRBJ1-2|TRBV7-9|NA
CASSLAFSPSYGYTF
TGTGCCAGCAGCTTAGCGTTCTCTCCTTCTTATGGCTACACCTTC
>NA|TRBJ2-5|TRBV5-8|NA
CASSFRGTGTRETQYF
TGTGCCAGCAGCTTTCGAGGGACAGGGACTAGAGAGACCCAGTACTTC
>NA|TRBJ1-5|TRBV24-1|TRBD1
CATSDRRQGGSGQPQHF
TGTGCCACCAGTGACCGACGACAGGGCGGGTCGGGTCAGCCCCAGCATTTT